This T cell receptor (beta chain) was identified during a study of blood T cell repertoires in COVID-19. Study background: There were acute and convalescent COVID-19 samples, and they came from the United States, Italy and Spain.

This clone was counted a single time. How the authors handled the data: Reference gene primer amplification yielded estimated nucleated cell counts. Profiling relied on immunoSEQ multiplex PCR, and the TCRdb table lists in-frame clones only, not all of them. V and J calls and clone size come straight from that table; D and trimming were deduced from the DNA. This repertoire shows around 300,000 clones, approximately 89% found once; its top ten account for more than 9%. In germline, CDR1 is SGHTA, CDR2 FQGNSA. This CDR3 spans 14 amino acids. With V trimmed by 8 bases and J by 2 bases, 4 bases remained unmatched.

V usage is TRBV7-2 and J usage is TRBJ2-7; 12 bases are a match to TRBD2. The specimen was PBMCs or T cells enriched from blood (not recorded which). The sequence was collected from a woman aged 25 to 39 who had recovered from COVID-19. Here the CDR3 reads CASSRTSGTYEQYF. CDR3 bases: TGTGCCAGCTCTCGGACTAGCGGGACCTACGAGCAGTACTTC.